A selection of T cell receptor beta chains follows, all from one sample in a study of CD8 T cells in ankylosing spondylitis. Using its own MiXCR run on the 5' RACE reads, TCRdb lists one record per CDR3 protein. Among about 140,000 distinct CDR3 sequences listed, 7% to 10% were seen once. Input material: synovial fluid, either unsorted or a sorted T cell fraction (not recorded which). These receptors were obtained from a male donor with ankylosing spondylitis. Each CDR3 is given with its conserved first and last residue. Fields, in order: J gene, D gene, V gene, clone size, CDR3 protein, CDR3 DNA. A D gene is named only where the DNA matches it firmly. Where a row states a size, it is once, few, many or the class of an expanded clone; other rows omit it.

J: TRBJ1-3
D: NA
V: TRBV3-1
size: NA
CDR3: CASTKQVPGTPIYF
DNA: TGTGCCAGCACCAAGCAGGTCCCTGGGACACCCATATATTTT

J: TRBJ2-3
D: NA
V: TRBV30
size: many
CDR3: CAWSVSAVTDTQYF
DNA: TGTGCCTGGAGTGTGTCGGCGGTGACAGATACGCAGTATTTT

J: TRBJ2-5
D: TRBD1
V: TRBV20-1
size: many
CDR3: CSANLDRAGTQYF
DNA: TGCAGTGCCAATTTGGACAGGGCGGGGACCCAGTACTTC

J: TRBJ1-3
D: NA
V: TRBV6-1
size: NA
CDR3: CASSPTGASGNTIYF
DNA: TGTGCCAGCAGCCCAACGGGGGCTTCTGGAAACACCATATATTTT

J: TRBJ1-2
D: TRBD1
V: TRBV5-1
size: few
CDR3: CASSFAGGIVQNYGYTF
DNA: TGCGCCAGCAGCTTCGCAGGGGGCATCGTTCAGAACTATGGCTACACCTTC

J: TRBJ2-3
D: NA
V: TRBV12-3/TRBV12-4
size: NA
CDR3: CASSPGGASTDTQYF
DNA: TGTGCCAGCAGTCCGGGGGGCGCCTCCACAGATACGCAGTATTTT

J: TRBJ2-7
D: NA
V: TRBV20-1
size: many
CDR3: CSAGSLQGGEQYF
DNA: TGCAGTGCTGGATCACTACAGGGCGGCGAGCAGTACTTC

J: TRBJ2-5
D: NA
V: TRBV6-5
size: few
CDR3: CASSSKTGETQYF
DNA: TGTGCCAGCAGTTCGAAGACGGGGGAGACCCAGTACTTC

J: TRBJ1-2
D: NA
V: TRBV11-2
size: many
CDR3: CASSFTLQGGYGYTF
DNA: TGTGCCAGCAGCTTTACATTACAGGGAGGCTATGGCTACACCTTC

J: TRBJ2-7
D: NA
V: TRBV3-1
size: few
CDR3: CASSGANEQYF
DNA: TGTGCCAGCAGCGGGGCTAACGAGCAGTACTTC

J: TRBJ1-1
D: NA
V: TRBV6-5
size: many
CDR3: CASMRGLNTEAFF
DNA: TGTGCCAGCATGAGGGGACTGAACACTGAAGCTTTCTTT

J: TRBJ2-4
D: NA
V: TRBV12-3/TRBV12-4
size: many
CDR3: CASSWGGAKNIQYF
DNA: TGTGCCAGCAGTTGGGGAGGAGCCAAAAACATTCAGTACTTC

J: TRBJ2-1
D: TRBD2
V: TRBV5-1
size: many
CDR3: CASSLLAGELNEQFF
DNA: TGCGCCAGCAGCTTACTAGCGGGGGAACTCAATGAGCAGTTCTTC

J: TRBJ2-3
D: NA
V: TRBV7-9
size: NA
CDR3: CASRGGASTDTQYF
DNA: TGTGCCAGCAGGGGCGGGGCGAGCACAGATACGCAGTATTTT

J: TRBJ1-4
D: NA
V: TRBV12-3/TRBV12-4
size: NA
CDR3: CASSRRILNEKLFF
DNA: TGTGCCAGCAGCCGCCGTATCTTAAATGAAAAACTGTTTTTT

J: TRBJ2-1
D: TRBD1
V: TRBV5-1
size: NA
CDR3: CASSHSGTGIYNEQFF
DNA: TGCGCCAGCAGCCACTCCGGGACAGGGATCTACAATGAGCAGTTCTTC

J: TRBJ2-7
D: NA
V: TRBV20-1
size: few
CDR3: CSPKPDEYEQYF
DNA: TGCAGTCCAAAACCGGACGAATACGAGCAGTACTTC

J: TRBJ1-3
D: NA
V: TRBV9
size: NA
CDR3: CASSVGDSGNTIYF
DNA: TGTGCCAGCAGCGTAGGTGACTCTGGAAACACCATATATTTT

J: TRBJ2-6
D: NA
V: TRBV24-1
size: few
CDR3: CATSIGGAGANVLTF
DNA: TGTGCCACCAGTATCGGGGGTGCAGGGGCCAACGTCCTGACTTTC

J: TRBJ2-1
D: NA
V: TRBV15
size: NA
CDR3: CATSRTGASSYNEQFF
DNA: TGTGCCACCAGCAGAACTGGGGCGAGCTCCTACAATGAGCAGTTCTTC

J: TRBJ2-5
D: NA
V: TRBV20-1
size: many
CDR3: CSANILGTPQETQYF
DNA: TGCAGTGCTAATATTCTAGGGACACCCCAAGAGACCCAGTACTTC

J: TRBJ1-3
D: NA
V: TRBV18
size: few
CDR3: CATTHGTDLRGTIYF
DNA: TGTGCCACCACCCACGGGACGGATCTTCGAGGCACCATATATTTT

J: TRBJ1-3
D: NA
V: TRBV7-2
size: NA
CDR3: CASSLAFSSGNTIYF
DNA: TGTGCCAGCAGCTTGGCATTCTCCTCTGGAAACACCATATATTTT

J: TRBJ2-1
D: NA
V: TRBV7-2
size: NA
CDR3: CASSLANGSSYNEQFF
DNA: TGTGCCAGCAGCTTAGCTAACGGTAGCTCCTACAATGAGCAGTTCTTC

J: TRBJ1-1
D: TRBD1
V: TRBV5-1
size: few
CDR3: CASSLGQGVEAFF
DNA: TGCGCCAGCAGCTTGGGACAGGGAGTTGAAGCTTTCTTT

J: TRBJ1-6
D: NA
V: TRBV3-1
size: few
CDR3: CASSQPGSPLHF
DNA: TGTGCCAGCAGCCAACCGGGATCACCCCTCCACTTT

J: TRBJ1-2
D: TRBD1
V: TRBV20-1
size: many
CDR3: CSARGDRGHYGYTF
DNA: TGCAGTGCTAGGGGAGACAGGGGGCACTATGGCTACACCTTC

J: TRBJ2-7
D: NA
V: TRBV6-1
size: few
CDR3: CASSLYLPGVSSYEQYF
DNA: TGTGCCAGCAGCCTTTACCTGCCCGGGGTTAGCTCCTACGAGCAGTACTTC

J: TRBJ1-1
D: TRBD1
V: TRBV18
size: few
CDR3: CASSSGQGSGAFF
DNA: TGTGCCAGCTCGTCCGGACAGGGGTCAGGAGCTTTCTTT

J: TRBJ1-2
D: TRBD1
V: TRBV5-1
size: few
CDR3: CASSFGTGNGYTF
DNA: TGCGCCAGCAGCTTCGGGACAGGGAATGGCTACACCTTC

J: TRBJ2-5
D: NA
V: TRBV24-1
size: few
CDR3: CATSDLGGPETQYF
DNA: TGTGCCACCAGTGATCTAGGGGGGCCAGAGACCCAGTACTTC

J: TRBJ2-2
D: NA
V: TRBV11-2
size: many
CDR3: CAIYTGELFF
DNA: TGTGCCATCTACACCGGGGAGCTGTTTTTT

J: TRBJ2-5
D: NA
V: TRBV2
size: NA
CDR3: CASSLPGTPQETQYF
DNA: TGTGCCAGCAGTCTTCCCGGGACCCCGCAAGAGACCCAGTACTTC

J: TRBJ2-7
D: TRBD2
V: TRBV20-1
size: NA
CDR3: CSARPLAGGDPKQYF
DNA: TGCAGTGCTAGGCCTCTAGCGGGGGGCGATCCGAAGCAGTACTTC

J: TRBJ1-5
D: NA
V: TRBV28
size: many
CDR3: CASSLQGGSNQPQHF
DNA: TGTGCCAGCAGTCTTCAGGGAGGGAGCAATCAGCCCCAGCATTTT

J: TRBJ2-1
D: TRBD2
V: TRBV20-1
size: many
CDR3: CTGTRMENEQFF
DNA: TGCACCGGGACTAGGATGGAAAATGAGCAGTTCTTC

J: TRBJ1-2
D: TRBD1
V: TRBV11-2
size: many
CDR3: CASRPLLWDRKGNSYGYTF
DNA: TGTGCCAGCAGACCCCTCCTTTGGGACAGGAAAGGGAATAGCTATGGCTACACCTTC

J: TRBJ2-2
D: TRBD1
V: TRBV5-1
size: many
CDR3: CASRMTGGFNTGELFF
DNA: TGCGCCAGCAGGATGACAGGGGGATTTAACACCGGGGAGCTGTTTTTT

J: TRBJ2-3
D: NA
V: TRBV28
size: many
CDR3: CASSPPGGAADTQYF
DNA: TGTGCCAGCAGTCCCCCTGGGGGAGCGGCAGATACGCAGTATTTT

J: TRBJ2-7
D: TRBD2
V: TRBV7-2
size: many
CDR3: CASRRLAGVSYEQYF
DNA: TGTGCCAGCAGACGACTAGCGGGAGTCTCCTACGAGCAGTACTTC

J: TRBJ2-2
D: NA
V: TRBV12-3/TRBV12-4
size: many
CDR3: CATEGVRADGELFF
DNA: TGTGCCACCGAAGGGGTCAGGGCGGACGGGGAGCTGTTTTTT

J: TRBJ2-1
D: TRBD2
V: TRBV20-1
size: few
CDR3: CSARDGVGLAGDNEQFF
DNA: TGCAGTGCTAGAGACGGCGTGGGACTAGCGGGAGACAATGAGCAGTTCTTC

J: TRBJ2-5
D: NA
V: TRBV20-1
size: many
CDR3: CSAQGNQETQYF
DNA: TGCAGTGCCCAGGGGAACCAAGAGACCCAGTACTTC

J: TRBJ2-7
D: TRBD2
V: TRBV28
size: NA
CDR3: CASSSPGLAQYEQYF
DNA: TGTGCCAGCAGTTCACCTGGACTAGCCCAATACGAGCAGTACTTC

J: TRBJ1-3
D: NA
V: TRBV9
size: NA
CDR3: CASSVTSGNTIYF
DNA: TGTGCCAGCAGCGTGACCTCTGGAAACACCATATATTTT

J: TRBJ2-5
D: NA
V: TRBV20-1
size: NA
CDR3: CSAPAGPRQETQYF
DNA: TGCAGTGCACCCGCCGGGCCAAGACAGGAGACCCAGTACTTC

J: TRBJ1-5
D: NA
V: TRBV12-3/TRBV12-4
size: many
CDR3: CASSVGAGQPQHF
DNA: TGTGCCAGCAGCGTTGGGGCGGGTCAGCCCCAGCATTTT

J: TRBJ2-5
D: TRBD1
V: TRBV4-2
size: many
CDR3: CASSQPTGTAPRKNQETQYF
DNA: TGTGCCAGCAGCCAGCCGACCGGGACAGCTCCCAGAAAGAATCAAGAGACCCAGTACTTC

J: TRBJ2-6
D: NA
V: TRBV27
size: NA
CDR3: CASRQGRTSGANVLTF
DNA: TGTGCCAGCAGACAGGGGAGGACCTCTGGGGCCAACGTCCTGACTTTC

J: TRBJ2-2
D: NA
V: TRBV4-2
size: few
CDR3: CASSSLSPYTGELFF
DNA: TGTGCCAGCAGCAGCCTTTCACCTTACACCGGGGAGCTGTTTTTT

J: TRBJ1-2
D: TRBD1
V: TRBV5-1
size: many
CDR3: CASSLGTEKHPAGYYGYTF
DNA: TGCGCCAGCAGCCTAGGGACAGAAAAACACCCCGCTGGTTACTATGGCTACACCTTC

J: TRBJ1-1
D: NA
V: TRBV5-1
size: few
CDR3: CASSFEATARPAFF
DNA: TGCGCCAGCAGCTTTGAGGCGACGGCGAGACCAGCTTTCTTT

J: TRBJ2-6
D: NA
V: TRBV10-3
size: few
CDR3: CAITSGAGANVLTF
DNA: TGTGCCATCACTTCGGGAGCTGGGGCCAACGTCCTGACTTTC

J: TRBJ2-1
D: NA
V: TRBV20-1
size: NA
CDR3: CSASGMGSYNEQFF
DNA: TGCAGTGCTAGCGGGATGGGCTCCTACAATGAGCAGTTCTTC

J: TRBJ1-2
D: NA
V: TRBV20-1
size: many
CDR3: CSASIGGGLYGYTF
DNA: TGCAGTGCTAGTATCGGAGGTGGCCTCTATGGCTACACCTTC

J: TRBJ2-7
D: TRBD2
V: TRBV20-1
size: few
CDR3: CSASIGTSGSRQYF
DNA: TGCAGTGCATCCATCGGGACTAGCGGGAGTAGGCAGTACTTC

J: TRBJ2-1
D: NA
V: TRBV2
size: many
CDR3: CASSDQAHEQFF
DNA: TGTGCCAGCAGCGATCAGGCACATGAGCAGTTCTTC

J: TRBJ1-5
D: NA
V: TRBV20-1
size: many
CDR3: CSASGLFQPQHF
DNA: TGCAGTGCTAGTGGATTATTTCAGCCCCAGCATTTT

J: TRBJ1-6
D: NA
V: TRBV2
size: many
CDR3: CASRPGPYNSPLHF
DNA: TGTGCCAGCAGGCCGGGACCGTATAATTCACCCCTCCACTTT